This TCR beta chain was observed in a study of blood T cell repertoires in COVID-19. Overall study context: T cells, B-cell-depleted T cells, or PBMCs provided the cDNA or gDNA that served as material.

The cohort comprised adults aged about 18 to 100 years residing in approximately 22 US areas. Participant-given clinical history determined each cohort assignment. Measured with immunoSEQ multiplex PCR; TCRdb has only the in-frame clones, and not every one. The table shows 150,000 to 200,000 clones, with 80% occurring only once. Germline CDR1 SGHTA, CDR2 FQGNSA. With 4 bases clipped from V and 10 bases from J, the junction kept 8 bases outside the gene matches. The length of the CDR3 is 14 residues. The chain recombines TRBV7-2 with TRBJ2-1, with 9 bases aligning to TRBD2. This TCR was sampled from a man aged 35-49 years who had recovered from COVID-19. Sequenced material: PBMCs or T cells enriched from blood (not recorded which). The CDR3 is CASSSPGLASEQFF. The DNA of the CDR3 is TGTGCCAGCAGCTCACCGGGACTAGCCTCCGAGCAGTTCTTC.